Listed below are T cell receptor beta chains from one sample, sequenced in a study of blood T cell repertoires in COVID-19. Only in-frame clones appear in the TCRdb table, and some are missing; sequencing was by immunoSEQ multiplex PCR. This table has about 150,000 clones, around 92% appearing once. Sequenced material: peripheral blood. All receptors derive from a man aged 60 to 69 with acute or convalescent COVID-19. Each CDR3 is given with its conserved first and last residue. D genes are given only for firm matches. Clone size appears in some rows only: once, few, many, or a class for an expanded clone.

cdr3_aa | cdr3_nt | j_call | clone_size | v_call | d_call
CSGSRDRGVNEQFF | TGCAGCGGATCCCGGGACAGGGGAGTCAATGAGCAGTTCTTC | TRBJ2-1 | - | TRBV29-1 | TRBD1
CASSLADREQFF | TGCGCCAGCAGCTTGGCGGACAGAGAGCAGTTCTTC | TRBJ2-1 | - | TRBV5-1 | -
CASSEDRGAETQYF | TGTGCCAGCAGTGAAGACAGGGGGGCAGAGACCCAGTACTTC | TRBJ2-5 | few | TRBV2 | TRBD1
CSAGGTTAFF | TGCAGCGCCGGTGGGACAACAGCTTTCTTT | TRBJ1-1 | - | TRBV29-1 | -
CASSGSPQGGNSPLHF | TGTGCCAGCAGCGGCTCCCCTCAGGGCGGCAATTCACCCCTCCACTTT | TRBJ1-6 | - | TRBV9 | -
CASSIRTGNNSPLHF | TGTGCCAGCAGCATTCGGACAGGGAATAATTCACCCCTCCACTTT | TRBJ1-6 | - | TRBV7-8 | TRBD1
CATSRDQVPSEQFF | TGTGCCACCAGCAGAGATCAGGTACCGAGTGAGCAGTTCTTC | TRBJ2-1 | - | TRBV15 | -
CASRDPGSAGELFF | TGCGCCAGCAGAGATCCAGGGTCCGCCGGGGAGCTGTTTTTT | TRBJ2-2 | - | TRBV5-1 | -
CASSFKGYGAMMTGELFF | TGTGCCAGCAGTTTTAAGGGGTATGGGGCGATGATGACCGGGGAGCTGTTTTTT | TRBJ2-2 | - | TRBV27 | -
CASSLDRNSPLHF | TGTGCCAGCAGCTTGGACAGGAATTCACCCCTCCACTTT | TRBJ1-6 | - | TRBV7-3 | TRBD1
CASSLGVEGYTF | TGCGCCAGCAGCCTAGGGGTAGAGGGCTACACCTTC | TRBJ1-2 | - | TRBV5-1 | -
CASSLNEGANSPLHF | TGTGCCAGCAGCTTAAACGAGGGAGCCAATTCACCCCTCCACTTT | TRBJ1-6 | - | TRBV7-2 | -
CASSTTGVGNTIYF | TGTGCCAGCAGCACGACAGGGGTTGGAAACACCATATATTTT | TRBJ1-3 | once | TRBV9 | TRBD1
CASSPSVGVVGTASFYTF | TGTGCCAGCTCACCAAGTGTGGGGGTCGTGGGGACAGCATCTTTCTACACCTTC | TRBJ1-2 | few | TRBV18 | TRBD1
CASSEIGQSNSPLHF | TGTGCCAGCAGTGAAATAGGACAGAGCAATTCACCCCTCCACTTT | TRBJ1-6 | - | TRBV6-1 | -
CASRLLRHRVVDQPQHF | TGTGCAAGTCGCTTATTACGCCACAGGGTTGTGGATCAGCCCCAGCATTTT | TRBJ1-5 | - | TRBV12-2 | -
CASSNGGDYEQYF | TGTGCCAGTAGTAACGGGGGAGATTACGAGCAGTACTTC | TRBJ2-7 | - | TRBV19 | -
CASSHGLAGGQGGELFF | TGCGCCAGCAGCCACGGACTAGCGGGGGGGCAAGGCGGGGAGCTGTTTTTT | TRBJ2-2 | - | TRBV4-1 | TRBD2
CSVGTPPNYGYTF | TGCAGCGTTGGGACACCTCCTAACTATGGCTACACCTTC | TRBJ1-2 | - | TRBV29-1 | -
CASSLRQGPSYEQYF | TGCGCCAGCAGCTTGCGGCAGGGGCCTTCCTACGAGCAGTACTTC | TRBJ2-7 | - | TRBV4-1 | -
CASSSAGTSFGTQYF | TGTGCCAGCAGCTCCGCCGGGACTAGTTTTGGTACGCAGTATTTT | TRBJ2-3 | - | TRBV7-2 | TRBD2
CASSLTGFQPQHF | TGTGCCAGCAGTCTCACAGGGTTCCAGCCCCAGCATTTT | TRBJ1-5 | - | TRBV2 | -
CASSLLVGANTDTQYF | TGCGCCAGCAGCTTGTTGGTGGGGGCCAACACAGATACGCAGTATTTT | TRBJ2-3 | - | TRBV5-1 | -
CASSLDGSNPVTQYF | TGCGCCAGCAGCTTGGACGGTAGCAACCCCGTGACCCAGTACTTC | TRBJ2-5 | - | TRBV5-1 | -
CASSPGTGGLSYNSPLHF | TGTGCCAGCAGCCCGGGGACAGGGGGCCTCTCCTATAATTCACCCCTCCACTTT | TRBJ1-6 | - | TRBV4-2 | TRBD1
CASSHRSGGRTDTQYF | TGTGCCAGCAGCCACCGAAGTGGGGGCCGGACAGATACGCAGTATTTT | TRBJ2-3 | - | TRBV3-1/TRBV3-2 | -
CASSLGDRGNNSPLHF | TGTGCCAGCAGCTTGGGGGACAGGGGAAATAATTCACCCCTCCACTTT | TRBJ1-6 | - | TRBV5-6 | TRBD1
CASSKVSWRGGYEQYF | TGTGCCAGCAGCAAAGTATCGTGGCGGGGGGGCTACGAGCAGTACTTC | TRBJ2-7 | - | TRBV21-1 | -
CASSQDPGGPRGELFF | TGTGCCAGCAGCCAAGATCCGGGGGGGCCGAGAGGGGAGCTGTTTTTT | TRBJ2-2 | - | TRBV3-1/TRBV3-2 | TRBD2
CASSPGADTEAFF | TGTGCCAGTAGCCCAGGGGCGGACACTGAAGCTTTCTTT | TRBJ1-1 | - | TRBV19 | -